What follows describes a single T cell receptor beta chain. The sample belongs to a study of blood T cell repertoires in COVID-19. Looking at the study overall: The cDNA or gDNA used as material had been derived from T cells, B-cell-depleted T cells, or PBMCs.

In the study's own analysis: Estimates of nucleated cell counts were drawn from the amplification of reference gene primers. Clones were read by immunoSEQ multiplex PCR, and TCRdb kept only the in-frame ones, dropping some. V and J calls and clone size come straight from that table; D and trimming were deduced from the DNA. The data contain about 240,000 clones, around 84% of them singletons. This CDR3 has 16 amino acids. From germline, CDR1 is SGHVS and CDR2 FQNEAQ. Unmatched junction bases numbered 11, after V lost 5 bases and J lost 3 bases. The chain carries TRBV7-8 and TRBJ2-7; 9 bases agree with TRBD1. Sample: peripheral blood. The sequence was obtained from a woman aged 70-85 years with active or convalescent COVID-19. CDR3 nucleotide sequence: TGTGCCAGCAGCCCCAAGGGACAGGGACTTTACTACGAGCAGTACTTC. It yields the protein CASSPKGQGLYYEQYF.